This is a list of T cell receptor beta chains from one sample in a study of T cells in Graves' hyperthyroidism and ophthalmopathy. MiXCR, applied by TCRdb to the multiplex PCR reads, yields one record per CDR3 protein. Of under 800,000 distinct CDR3 sequences listed, around 15% are singletons. The sequenced material came from blood. These receptors all stem from a woman younger than 30 with Graves' hyperthyroidism. The CDR3 runs from the conserved cysteine through the conserved F or W. The D gene is left open where the match is weak. Part of the rows lack a size; the others show once, few, many or a class for expanded clones.

TRBV6-2/TRBV6-3,few,TRBJ1-2,TRBD1,CASSLTSTGATYGYTF,TGTGCCAGCAGTCTCACCTCGACAGGGGCGACTTATGGCTACACCTTC
TRBV18,few,TRBJ2-1,TRBD2,CASSPVPSGRDNEQFF,TGTGCCAGCTCACCAGTGCCTAGCGGGAGGGACAATGAGCAGTTCTTC
TRBV28,many,TRBJ2-7,TRBD1,CASSFSGTGGRGEQYF,TGTGCCAGCAGTTTTTCCGGGACAGGGGGAAGAGGGGAGCAGTACTTC
TRBV12-3/TRBV12-4,few,TRBJ1-5,NA,CASSFRDYQPQHF,TGTGCCAGCAGTTTCAGGGATTATCAGCCCCAGCATTTT
TRBV7-9,NA,TRBJ2-5,NA,CASSFGLRDGTQYF,TGTGCCAGCAGCTTTGGCCTCAGGGACGGGACCCAGTACTTC
TRBV19,many,TRBJ2-6,TRBD2,CASSSQRGSGANVLTF,TGTGCCAGTAGTTCCCAGCGGGGCTCTGGGGCCAACGTCCTGACTTTC
TRBV6-1,few,TRBJ1-2,NA,CASSPGTATGYTF,TGTGCCAGCAGTCCCGGGACCGCGACCGGCTACACCTTC
TRBV7-3,NA,TRBJ2-3,TRBD2,CASSWGTSGPWEDTQYF,TGTGCCAGCAGCTGGGGGACTAGCGGGCCATGGGAGGATACGCAGTATTTT
TRBV7-9,few,TRBJ2-4,NA,CASSRHAGGDKNIQYF,TGTGCCAGCAGCCGCCACGCTGGAGGGGACAAAAACATTCAGTACTTC
TRBV20-1,NA,TRBJ1-5,TRBD1,CSAYIRDRGLLSNQPQHF,TGCAGTGCTTATATCCGGGACAGGGGGCTTTTGAGCAATCAGCCCCAGCATTTT
TRBV19,many,TRBJ2-7,NA,CASSPVDASSYEQYF,TGTGCCAGTAGCCCTGTGGACGCGTCTTCCTACGAGCAGTACTTC
TRBV12-3/TRBV12-4,NA,TRBJ2-5,TRBD1,CASSPRDRIQETQYF,TGTGCCAGCAGCCCCCGGGACAGGATACAAGAGACCCAGTACTTC
TRBV20-1,NA,TRBJ2-3,TRBD2,CSAPRTSGLSTDTQYF,TGCAGTGCTCCTCGGACTAGCGGACTTAGCACAGATACGCAGTATTTT
TRBV4-2,few,TRBJ2-7,TRBD1,CASSLQTGTGGATYEQYF,TGTGCCAGCAGCCTTCAGACCGGGACAGGGGGCGCGACCTACGAGCAGTACTTC
TRBV4-2,NA,TRBJ2-7,TRBD1,CASSPMGQGSYEQYF,TGTGCCAGCAGTCCTATGGGACAGGGATCCTACGAGCAGTACTTC
TRBV6-1,NA,TRBJ2-7,NA,CASKGGIYGTYEQYF,TGTGCCAGCAAGGGTGGCATTTACGGAACCTACGAGCAGTACTTC
TRBV6-5,many,TRBJ1-1,NA,CASSYSRTVNTEAFF,TGTGCCAGCAGTTACTCGAGGACGGTGAACACTGAAGCTTTCTTT
TRBV4-3,NA,TRBJ2-7,NA,CASSQDRVRSYEQYF,TGCGCCAGCAGCCAAGATCGGGTCCGGTCCTACGAGCAGTACTTC
TRBV11-2,many,TRBJ1-1,NA,CASRETVNTEAFF,TGTGCCAGCAGAGAGACAGTGAACACTGAAGCTTTCTTT
TRBV7-9,many,TRBJ2-7,NA,CAIRRDTFSYEQYF,TGTGCCATCCGCCGGGACACCTTCTCCTACGAGCAGTACTTC
TRBV6-2/TRBV6-3,NA,TRBJ2-7,NA,CASSGGVFRSGEQYF,TGTGCCAGCAGCGGGGGCGTGTTTCGTTCCGGCGAGCAGTACTTC
TRBV12-3/TRBV12-4,many,TRBJ1-1,TRBD1,CASSGGDRINTEAFF,TGTGCCAGCAGTGGGGGGGACAGGATTAACACTGAAGCTTTCTTT
TRBV11-2,NA,TRBJ2-7,TRBD2,CASSPGTSGSNLKQYF,TGTGCCAGCAGCCCCGGGACTAGCGGGAGTAATTTAAAGCAGTACTTC
TRBV5-4,few,TRBJ2-5,NA,CASSFRGEKETQYF,TGTGCCAGCAGCTTTAGGGGGGAGAAAGAGACCCAGTACTTC